Each of the 3 T cell receptor beta chains below was sequenced from the same sample in a study of Ad26.COV2.S vaccination and SARS-CoV-2 variants. The treatment here: over 15 received Ad26.COV2.S at low or high dose, single or two shots; about 5 received placebo; per-sample allocation not given. The samples date from day 63 after the first vaccine or placebo injection. Method: immunoSEQ multiplex PCR; TCRdb's copy keeps in-frame clones and lacks some. This repertoire shows some 350,000 clones, 85% found once; its top ten account for 3.3%. The specimen comprised peripheral blood, sampled in a trial of Ad26.COV2.S vaccine versus placebo. Source of these receptors: a person aged 18-60 years who received the Ad26.COV2.S COVID-19 vaccine or a placebo.

V is TRBV11-3 and J is TRBJ2-1, with 9 bases that match TRBD2. Germline trimming cut 5 bases from V and 4 bases from J; bases unmatched to any gene: 9. The germline V gene encodes CDR1 SGHNT and CDR2 YENEEA. The length of the CDR3 is 16 residues. The CDR3 coding sequence is TGTGCCAGCAGCGCACGAGGGCTAGCGGGGTACAATGAGCAGTTCTTC. The encoded protein is CASSARGLAGYNEQFF.

This rearrangement joins TRBV2 to TRBJ2-1; 9 bases agree with TRBD2. The J segment lost 8 bases and the V segment lost 4 bases, leaving 9 bases of the junction unmatched. The CDR3 is 15 residues long. Germline values: CDR1 SNHLY, CDR2 FYNNEI. CDR3 sequence: CASSGLRGRAYEQFF. CDR3 DNA sequence: TGTGCCAGCAGTGGACTTCGCGGGAGGGCGTATGAGCAGTTCTTC.

Only one count was recorded for this clone. The gene calls are TRBV18 and TRBJ2-2; 9 bases fit TRBD2. The CDR3 totals 16 residues. J gave up 2 bases and V 6 bases, and 7 bases lay outside the gene matches. Germline V gene sequence: CDR1 KGHSH, CDR2 LQKENI. CDR3 region: CASSYSGSPNTGELFF. As DNA, the CDR3 is TGTGCCAGCTCCTATAGCGGGAGCCCCAACACCGGGGAGCTGTTTTTT.